This T cell receptor beta chain was documented in a study of T cell repertoires in cytomegalovirus infection. Background on the study: Newly reported HLA-C-restricted and thoroughly characterized HLA-B-restricted CMV epitopes were employed. In public TCR beta signatures, there were indications of both CMV infection and matching HLA type.

Findings and caveats of the study: Totalled public TCR beta family frequency picked out people who carried CMV plus the relevant HLA. In two of eight donors, the top clonotype was HLA-C-restricted CMV-specific.

TCRdb recomputed calls from the reads with MiXCR, one row per CDR3 protein. The data contain 300,000 to 400,000 distinct CDR3 sequences, about 27% of them seen just once; the ten biggest clones take up roughly 20%. Germline V CDR1 and CDR2: DFQATT, SNEGSKA (reference sequence). This CDR3 region has 13 residues. Trimming left V 5 bases short and J 4 bases short, with 14 bases between. A few counts support this clonotype. What it binds is not known. The rearrangement links TRBV20-1 to TRBJ1-2; D gene uncertain. This receptor was taken from a human donor in good health (CMV status not recorded). Some clones in this sample may be carry-over from other donors' samples. The sample here was cultured PBMCs, taken from culture after CMV antigen stimulation. The CDR3 DNA reads as TGCAGTGCTCTGAGCGGAGCGGTCTATGGCTACACCTTC. Translated, it gives CSALSGAVYGYTF.